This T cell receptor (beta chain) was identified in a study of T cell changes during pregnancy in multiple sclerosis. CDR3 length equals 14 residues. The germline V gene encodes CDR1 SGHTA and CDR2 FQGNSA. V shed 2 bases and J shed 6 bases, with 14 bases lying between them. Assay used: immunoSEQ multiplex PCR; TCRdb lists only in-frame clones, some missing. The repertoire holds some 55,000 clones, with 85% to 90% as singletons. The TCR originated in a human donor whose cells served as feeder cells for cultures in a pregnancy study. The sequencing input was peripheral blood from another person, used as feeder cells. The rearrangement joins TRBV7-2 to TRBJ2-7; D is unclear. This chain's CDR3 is CASSLLSPNLEQYF. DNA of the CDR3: TGTGCCAGCAGCTTACTAAGCCCCAATCTCGAGCAGTACTTC. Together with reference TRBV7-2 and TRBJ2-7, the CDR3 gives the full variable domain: GAGVSQSPSNKVTEKGKDVELRCDPISGHTALYWYRQSLGQGLEFLIYFQGNSAPDKSGLPSDRFSAERTGGSVSTLTIQRTQQEDSAVYLCASSLLSPNLEQYFGPGTRLTVT.